Presented here are 6 T cell receptor beta chains from one specimen sequenced in a study of vaccination effects on CD4 cells after COVID-19. The ViraFEST assay expanded antigen-specific CD4+ T cells with viral peptide pools before sequencing. Researchers isolated CD4+ T cells once approximately eleven days of culture had elapsed. This person caught SARS-CoV-2 sometime from March to December 2020, and PCR testing confirmed the infection. Two doses of BNT162b2 or mRNA-1273 vaccine were administered to participants. The antigens for these receptors are not known. Here immunoSEQ multiplex PCR was the method, and the copy in TCRdb shows in-frame clones only, minus some. The sample contains fewer than 15,000 clones, just under 75% of which appear only once. Sequences were derived from CD4+ T cells from PBMCs cultured with HCoV-NL63 spike peptides, sampled after COVID-19 vaccination. The source is a human donor who had a prior SARS-CoV-2 infection.

The chain is built from TRBV5-1 and TRBJ1-1; TRBD1 is a possible D gene (5 bases). The CDR3 runs 14 residues. V lost 2 bases, J lost 4 bases, and 12 bases lay in between. Per germline, CDR1 SGHRS and CDR2 YFSETQ. CDR3 nucleotides: TGCGCCAGCAGCTTAAACTTGGGGGGCACTGAAGCTTTCTTT. Residues: CASSLNLGGTEAFF.

This sequence joins TRBV30 and TRBJ2-1; maybe TRBD1 (6 bases). This CDR3 contains 15 residues. CDR1 and CDR2 (germline): GTSNPN, SVGIG (reference sequence). Trimming took 1 base from V and 6 from J, leaving 16 bases between them. CDR3 residues: CAWSEGVAPVNEQFF. In DNA, the CDR3 is TGTGCCTGGAGTGAGGGGGTAGCCCCGGTCAATGAGCAGTTCTTC.

The chain joins TRBV5-6 to TRBJ1-5; 10 nucleotides line up with TRBD1. The CDR3 is made up of 15 amino acids. The germline CDR1 and CDR2 sequences are SGHDT and YYEEEE. J was trimmed by 5 bases and V by 1 base; bases with no gene match: 3. CDR3 sequence reads: CASSLWGQGHQPQHF. In DNA form, the CDR3 reads TGTGCCAGCAGCTTGTGGGGACAGGGGCATCAGCCCCAGCATTTT. Filled out from reference TRBV5-6 and TRBJ1-5, the complete variable domain reads DAGVTQSPTHLIKTRGQQVTLRCSPKSGHDTVSWYQQALGQGPQFIFQYYEEEERQRGNFPDRFSGHQFPNYSSELNVNALLLGDSALYLCASSLWGQGHQPQHFGDGTRLSIL.

The chain joins TRBV5-5 to TRBJ2-7; D possibly uses TRBD1 or TRBD2 (6 bases each). Germline V gives CDR1 SGHKS, CDR2 YYEKEE (reference sequence). V was clipped by 5 bases and J by 6 bases, with 12 bases between them. The CDR3 runs 12 residues. The DNA of the CDR3 is TGTGCCAGCAGAGTACAGGGAGGCGAGCAGTACTTC. It encodes CASRVQGGEQYF.

This chain links TRBV12-3 or TRBV12-4 with TRBJ1-6; D remains unclear. V was shortened by 6 bases and J by 8 bases, with 11 bases between the two germline ends. This CDR3 spans 13 amino acids. CDR3 sequence: CASSIRGDSPLHF. In DNA form, the CDR3 reads TGTGCCAGCAGCATTCGGGGTGATTCACCCCTCCACTTT.

This chain uses TRBV2 with TRBJ1-2, with TRBD1 identical over 7 bases. The V gene end was trimmed by 4 bases and the J gene end by 7 bases; junction bases not matched to a gene: 6. The CDR3 is 13 residues long. Germline V gene lookup returns CDR1 SNHLY and CDR2 FYNNEI. The CDR3 here is CASSAWQGVGYTF. CDR3 nucleotides: TGTGCCAGCAGTGCTTGGCAGGGGGTTGGCTACACCTTC.